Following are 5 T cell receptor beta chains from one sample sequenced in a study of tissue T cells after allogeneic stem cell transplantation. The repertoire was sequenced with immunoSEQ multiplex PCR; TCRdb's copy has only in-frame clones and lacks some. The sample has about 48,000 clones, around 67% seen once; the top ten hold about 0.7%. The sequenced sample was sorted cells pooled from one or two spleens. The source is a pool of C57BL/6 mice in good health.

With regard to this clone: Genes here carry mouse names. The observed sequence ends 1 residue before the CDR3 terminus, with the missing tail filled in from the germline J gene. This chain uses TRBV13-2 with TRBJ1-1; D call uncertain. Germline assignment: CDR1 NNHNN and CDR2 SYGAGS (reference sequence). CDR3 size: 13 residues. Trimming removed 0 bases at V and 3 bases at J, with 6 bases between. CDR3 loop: CASGDAGDTEVFF. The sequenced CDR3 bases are TGTGCCAGCGGTGATGCCGGGGACACAGAAGTCTTC.

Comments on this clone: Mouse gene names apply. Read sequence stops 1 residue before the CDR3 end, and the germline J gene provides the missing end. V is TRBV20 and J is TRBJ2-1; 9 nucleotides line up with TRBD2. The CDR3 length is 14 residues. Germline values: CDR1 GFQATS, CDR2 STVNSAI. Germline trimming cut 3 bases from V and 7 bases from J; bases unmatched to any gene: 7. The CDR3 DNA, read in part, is TGTGGTGCTAGAGACTGGGGGAGGAAAGCTGAGCAGTTC. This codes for CGARDWGRKAEQF. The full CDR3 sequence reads CGARDWGRKAEQFF.

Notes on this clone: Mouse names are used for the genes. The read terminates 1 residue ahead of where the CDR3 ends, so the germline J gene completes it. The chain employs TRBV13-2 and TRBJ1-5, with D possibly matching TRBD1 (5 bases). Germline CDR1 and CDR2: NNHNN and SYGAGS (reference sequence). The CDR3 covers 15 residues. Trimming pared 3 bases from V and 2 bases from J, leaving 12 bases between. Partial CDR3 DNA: TGTGCCAGCGGTGGTTATCGGGGGGACAACCAGGCTCCGCTT. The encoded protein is CASGGYRGDNQAPL. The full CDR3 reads CASGGYRGDNQAPLF.

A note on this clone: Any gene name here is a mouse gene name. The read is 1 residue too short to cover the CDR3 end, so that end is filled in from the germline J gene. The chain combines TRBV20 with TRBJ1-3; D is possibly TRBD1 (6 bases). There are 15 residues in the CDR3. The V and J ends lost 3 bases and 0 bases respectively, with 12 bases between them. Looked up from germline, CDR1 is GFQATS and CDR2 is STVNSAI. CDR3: CGARTRGSSGNTLYF. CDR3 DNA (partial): TGTGGTGCTAGAACGAGGGGGTCTTCTGGAAATACGCTCTAT. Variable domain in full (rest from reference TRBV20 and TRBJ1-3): GALVYQYPRRTICKSGTSMRMECQAVGFQATSVAWYRQSPQKTFELIALSTVNSAIKYEQNFTQEKFPISHPNLSFSSMTVLNAYLEDRGLYLCGARTRGSSGNTLYFGEGSRLIVV.

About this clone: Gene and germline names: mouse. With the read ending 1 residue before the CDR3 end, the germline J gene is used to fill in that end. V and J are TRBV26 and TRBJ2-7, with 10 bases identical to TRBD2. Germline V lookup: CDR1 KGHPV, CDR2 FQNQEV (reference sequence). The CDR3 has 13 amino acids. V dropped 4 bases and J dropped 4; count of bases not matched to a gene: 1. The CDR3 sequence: CASSPGLGYEQYF. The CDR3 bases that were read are TGTGCCAGCAGTCCGGGACTGGGGTATGAACAGTAC.